Listed below are T cell receptor beta chains from one sample, sequenced in a study of cytotoxic CD8 clonotypes in ibrutinib-treated CLL. TCRdb's copy holds only in-frame clones and misses some; the assay was immunoSEQ multiplex PCR. The table includes 15,000 or so clones, around 60% detected once. Source: PBMCs, taken before ibrutinib treatment. Receptors were obtained from a human donor with chronic lymphocytic leukemia. The CDR3 runs from the conserved cysteine through the conserved F or W. A D gene is named only where the DNA matches it firmly. Size tells how often a clone was seen (once, few, many) or the class of an expanded clone, and some rows leave it out.

J gene,V gene,clone size,D gene,CDR3 protein,CDR3 DNA
TRBJ1-2,TRBV5-5,.,.,CASSRREVNYGYTF,TGTGCCAGCAGCCGCAGGGAGGTGAACTATGGCTACACCTTC
TRBJ2-7,TRBV5-1,.,.,CASSLAQEQYF,TGCGCCAGCAGCTTGGCCCAGGAGCAGTACTTC
TRBJ1-6,TRBV7-9,few,.,CASSLQTESPLHF,TGTGCCAGCAGCTTACAGACCGAGTCACCCCTCCACTTT
TRBJ2-7,TRBV19,.,TRBD1,CASSTDQGAHYEQYF,TGTGCCAGTAGTACCGACCAGGGGGCTCACTACGAGCAGTACTTC
TRBJ1-4,TRBV11-2,medium-sized,.,CASSSTGLATNEKLFF,TGTGCCAGCAGCTCTACAGGGCTTGCAACTAATGAAAAACTGTTTTTT
TRBJ1-1,TRBV19,.,.,CASSPHLVTEAFF,TGTGCCAGTAGTCCGCACCTAGTCACTGAAGCTTTCTTT
TRBJ1-5,TRBV4-1,.,.,CASSQVVGQQNQPQHF,TGCGCCAGCAGCCAAGTAGTTGGACAGCAGAATCAGCCCCAGCATTTT
TRBJ2-2,TRBV10-3,.,.,CAISGVSNTGELFF,TGTGCCATCAGTGGAGTTTCGAACACCGGGGAGCTGTTTTTT
TRBJ2-3,TRBV7-9,once,.,CASSLRGLTDTQYF,TGTGCCAGCAGCTTGCGGGGTCTCACAGATACGCAGTATTTT
TRBJ2-1,TRBV9,.,TRBD2,CASSVVLAGHPYNEQFF,TGTGCCAGCAGCGTAGTCCTAGCGGGCCACCCGTACAATGAGCAGTTCTTC
TRBJ1-1,TRBV7-9,.,.,CASSLSMNTEAFF,TGTGCCAGCAGCTTATCGATGAACACTGAAGCTTTCTTT
TRBJ2-2,TRBV7-8,once,.,CASSPVSGARGELFF,TGTGCCAGCAGCCCCGTGTCGGGGGCGCGCGGGGAGCTGTTTTTT
TRBJ1-2,TRBV9,.,TRBD1,CASTPGQGHGYTF,TGTGCCAGCACCCCTGGACAGGGCCATGGCTACACCTTC
TRBJ1-6,TRBV7-9,.,TRBD1,CASSPTPGTGNSPLHF,TGTGCCAGCAGCCCCACCCCCGGGACAGGGAATTCACCCCTCCACTTT
TRBJ1-2,TRBV14,few,TRBD1,CASSQDSGGLYGYTF,TGTGCCAGCAGCCAAGATTCAGGGGGCCTCTATGGCTACACCTTC
TRBJ2-2,TRBV11-2,once,.,CASSWGDRFTGELFF,TGTGCCAGCAGCTGGGGGGACAGATTTACCGGGGAGCTGTTTTTT
TRBJ1-1,TRBV29-1,.,TRBD1,CSVPPGTGATEAFF,TGCAGCGTCCCCCCCGGGACAGGGGCCACTGAAGCTTTCTTT
TRBJ2-1,TRBV19,.,TRBD2,CASSTPTGTSGRGQFF,TGTGCCAGTAGTACCCCTACCGGGACTAGCGGCCGTGGTCAGTTCTTC
TRBJ1-1,TRBV6-6,.,TRBD1,CASSSSGQGVGTEAFF,TGTGCCAGCAGCTCCTCCGGACAGGGGGTGGGCACTGAAGCTTTCTTT
TRBJ2-7,TRBV5-1,.,TRBD2,CASSTGTSGSYEQYF,TGCGCCAGCAGCACAGGGACTAGCGGGTCCTACGAGCAGTACTTC